The rows below give T cell receptor beta chains drawn from one sample of a study of T cells expressing NK-cell markers. One entry per CDR3 protein, without DNA, is what TCRdb gives after re-calling the 5' RACE reads. This sample carries roughly 110,000 distinct CDR3 sequences, with less than 20% going to the ten biggest clones. The source material was blood T cells: a sorted CD56 or NKG2C T cell subset, CD4+ or CD8+ T cells, or bulk PBMC T cells (not recorded which). All receptors come from a woman aged 18-70 years in good health. The CDR3 runs from the conserved cysteine through the conserved F or W. The order of the fields is clone size, V gene, J gene, CDR3 protein. For some rows the clone size is stated as once, few or many, or as a class when expanded; others skip it.

.	TRBV27	TRBJ1-2	CASSSGPYGYTF
.	TRBV2	TRBJ2-1	CASSEAIRPADEQFF
.	TRBV9	TRBJ2-3	CASSVAGATDTQYF
.	TRBV7-6	TRBJ2-1	CASSPGLAGGLLNNEQFF
.	TRBV10-2	TRBJ1-6	CASSDTGTGYNSPLHF
.	TRBV5-6	TRBJ2-7	CASHSRDRGFYEQYF
.	TRBV21-1	TRBJ1-5	CASSKEGVDQPQHF
.	TRBV21-1	TRBJ2-1	CASSKVELAGGRRKQFF
.	TRBV20-1	TRBJ2-7	CSAKTSGTYEQYF
.	TRBV25-1	TRBJ2-1	CASTRGGEGEQFF
medium-sized	TRBV4-1	TRBJ2-2	CASSHSSRNTGELFF
.	TRBV7-9	TRBJ2-7	CASAFPQDYEQYF
.	TRBV7-2	TRBJ2-3	CASSLWERTDTQYF
.	TRBV6-5	TRBJ2-5	CASTSPEETQYF
.	TRBV7-9	TRBJ2-2	CASSLVGGDGELFF
.	TRBV20-1	TRBJ2-1	CSATDSGAPGGEQFF
.	TRBV9	TRBJ2-1	CASSGLGGSSVYNEQFF
.	TRBV7-8	TRBJ2-1	CASSSGQGGGNEQFF
.	TRBV30	TRBJ2-1	CAWSVANEQFF
.	TRBV4-3	TRBJ2-3	CASSQVRSGRAGDTQYF
.	TRBV27	TRBJ2-6	CASSLPQGGVLTF
.	TRBV4-3	TRBJ1-6	CASSQAPRGGNNSPLHF
.	TRBV11-2	TRBJ2-1	CASSQAGINEQFF
.	TRBV29-1	TRBJ2-2	CSVEGLTGELFF
.	TRBV7-2	TRBJ2-2	CASSPSGRVTGELFF
.	TRBV27	TRBJ2-1	CASSSGTEEFF
.	TRBV19	TRBJ2-5	CASSIDLSGADLETQYF
.	TRBV5-1	TRBJ1-2	CASSLGQGVTTDGYTF
.	TRBV12-3/TRBV12-4	TRBJ2-2	CASIATDSPRPTGELFF
.	TRBV5-1	TRBJ1-5	CASSPTGGGIQPQHF
.	TRBV20-1	TRBJ1-1	CSASSGGNTEAFF
.	TRBV7-8	TRBJ2-1	CASSLGTRGPYNEQFF
.	TRBV12-3/TRBV12-4	TRBJ1-1	CASSLGNTEAFF
.	TRBV27	TRBJ2-3	CASSPSDGGTDTQYF
.	TRBV20-1	TRBJ2-7	CSARTRGSYEQYF
.	TRBV20-1	TRBJ1-1	CSAPRTREAFF
.	TRBV6-2/TRBV6-3	TRBJ2-7	CASSYGGSYEQYF
.	TRBV7-9	TRBJ2-2	CARGLAGTGELFF
.	TRBV6-5	TRBJ2-5	CASSRPGETQYF
.	TRBV4-1	TRBJ1-1	CASSQVGGGTEAFF
.	TRBV9	TRBJ1-3	CASSPQGAGNTIYF
.	TRBV11-1	TRBJ1-5	CASSLDRGEGMGNQPQHF
.	TRBV29-1	TRBJ1-5	CSVELGAGSNQPQHF
.	TRBV4-3	TRBJ2-2	CASSQEVRVSTGELFF
.	TRBV7-8	TRBJ2-7	CASSPRLLPYEQYF